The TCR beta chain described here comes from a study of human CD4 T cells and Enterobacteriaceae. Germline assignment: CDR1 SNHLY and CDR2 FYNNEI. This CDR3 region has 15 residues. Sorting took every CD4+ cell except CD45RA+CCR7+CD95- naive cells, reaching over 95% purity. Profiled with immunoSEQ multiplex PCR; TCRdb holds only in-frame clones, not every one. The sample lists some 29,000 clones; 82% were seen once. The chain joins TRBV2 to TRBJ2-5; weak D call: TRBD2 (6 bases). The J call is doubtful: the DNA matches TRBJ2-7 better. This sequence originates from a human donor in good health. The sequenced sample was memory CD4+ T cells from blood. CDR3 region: CASSEGEASSYEQYF. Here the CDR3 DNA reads TGTGCCAGCAGTGAAGGGGAGGCCAGCTCCTACGAGCAGTACTTC.